This T cell receptor (beta chain) emerged from a study of T-cell reconstitution after alpha-beta-depleted transplantation in children. Unique molecular identifiers were used in preparing the TCRbeta library. TCRdb independently ran MiXCR on the PCR reads; one entry per CDR3 protein. This sample has about 440,000 distinct CDR3 sequences; over 40% occur once, and the top ten carry about 30%. This clonotype has just a few counts. Its antigen is not identified. Study-wide results and caveats: Counts and diversity of T cells one year after transplant came mostly from newly produced T cells. Some patients' high day-60 TCRbeta diversity was traced to surviving recipient T cells and thymic progenitors. Expanded graft clones, several hundred of them, were reportedly the source of alpha-beta T cells about two months after transplant.

The CDR3 has 16 residues. V lost 1 base to trimming and J lost 8 bases; unmatched junction nucleotides: 6. Germline CDR1 and CDR2: MNHEY and SVGAGI. This receptor was identified in a girl aged 2 to 10 with aplastic anemia, due to receive a stem cell transplant. V is TRBV6-5 and J is TRBJ2-1; 12 bases align to TRBD2. The starting material was PBMCs, obtained before TCRalphabeta/CD19-depleted stem cell transplant. The CDR3: CASSYWLAGGPDEQFF. The CDR3 DNA sequence: TGTGCCAGCAGTTACTGGCTAGCGGGAGGGCCCGATGAGCAGTTCTTC.